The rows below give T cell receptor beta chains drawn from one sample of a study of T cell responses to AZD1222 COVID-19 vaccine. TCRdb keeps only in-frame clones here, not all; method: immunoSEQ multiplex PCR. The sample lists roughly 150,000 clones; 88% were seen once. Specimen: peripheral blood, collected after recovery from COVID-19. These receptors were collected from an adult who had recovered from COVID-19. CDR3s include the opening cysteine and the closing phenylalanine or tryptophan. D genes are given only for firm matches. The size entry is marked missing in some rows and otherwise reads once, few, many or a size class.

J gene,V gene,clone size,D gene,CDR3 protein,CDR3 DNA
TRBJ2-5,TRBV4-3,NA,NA,CASSQDFAGKAETQYF,TGCGCCAGCAGCCAAGATTTCGCGGGTAAAGCGGAGACCCAGTACTTC
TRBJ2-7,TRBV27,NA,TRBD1,CASRPTGAYEQYF,TGTGCCAGCAGGCCGACAGGGGCCTACGAGCAGTACTTC
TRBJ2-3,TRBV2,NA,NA,CASVIAASTDTQYF,TGTGCCAGCGTAATAGCGGCTAGCACAGATACGCAGTATTTT
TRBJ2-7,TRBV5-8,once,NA,CASSWPYEQYF,TGTGCCAGCAGCTGGCCCTACGAGCAGTACTTC
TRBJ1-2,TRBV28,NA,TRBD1,CASSPGTGDGGYTF,TGTGCCAGCAGCCCCGGGACAGGCGACGGAGGCTACACCTTC
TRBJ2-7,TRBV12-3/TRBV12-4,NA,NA,CASSSDSYEQYF,TGTGCCAGCAGCTCGGACAGCTACGAGCAGTACTTC
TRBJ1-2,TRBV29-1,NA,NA,CSAGQARNGYTF,TGCAGCGCGGGACAAGCCAGGAATGGCTACACCTTC
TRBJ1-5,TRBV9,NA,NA,CASSAEYNQPQHF,TGTGCCAGCAGCGCGGAGTACAATCAGCCCCAGCATTTT
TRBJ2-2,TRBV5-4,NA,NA,CASSAGSGTGELFF,TGTGCCAGCAGCGCAGGGTCTGGAACCGGGGAGCTGTTTTTT
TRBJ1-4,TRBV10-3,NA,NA,CAISEDKQSEKLFF,TGTGCCATCAGTGAGGACAAGCAAAGTGAAAAACTGTTTTTT
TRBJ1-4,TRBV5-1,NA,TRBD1,CASSLAGQGRLFF,TGCGCCAGCAGCTTGGCGGGACAGGGGAGGCTGTTTTTT
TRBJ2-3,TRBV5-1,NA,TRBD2,CASSPIGSGSTDTQYF,TGCGCCAGCAGCCCCATAGGTAGCGGGAGCACAGATACGCAGTATTTT
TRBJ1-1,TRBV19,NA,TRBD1,CASIQGESTEAFF,TGTGCCAGTATACAGGGGGAAAGCACTGAAGCTTTCTTT
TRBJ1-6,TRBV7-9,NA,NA,CASSLVNSPLHF,TGTGCCAGCAGCTTAGTGAATTCACCCCTCCACTTT
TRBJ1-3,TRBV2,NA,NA,CASSENSGNTIYF,TGTGCCAGCAGTGAGAACTCTGGAAACACCATATATTTT
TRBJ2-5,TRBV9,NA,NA,CASSVEGGGETQYF,TGTGCCAGCAGCGTAGAGGGGGGCGGGGAGACCCAGTACTTC
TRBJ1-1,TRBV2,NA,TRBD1,CASSAQGARGEAFF,TGTGCCAGCAGTGCTCAGGGGGCGCGTGGTGAAGCTTTCTTT
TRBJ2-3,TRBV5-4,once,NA,CASSLVGTDTQYF,TGTGCCAGCAGCTTGGTGGGGACAGATACGCAGTATTTT
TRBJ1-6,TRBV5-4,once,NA,CASSSPGTPLHF,TGTGCCAGCAGCTCCCCTGGGACACCCCTCCACTTT
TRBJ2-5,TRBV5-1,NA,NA,CASSLDGEETQYF,TGCGCCAGCAGCTTGGACGGGGAAGAGACCCAGTACTTC
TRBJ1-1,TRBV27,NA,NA,CASSRDFTEAFF,TGTGCCAGCAGTCGGGATTTCACTGAAGCTTTCTTT
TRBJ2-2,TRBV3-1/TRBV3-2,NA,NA,CASSHWVGQNTGELFF,TGTGCCAGCAGCCATTGGGTTGGACAAAACACCGGGGAGCTGTTTTTT
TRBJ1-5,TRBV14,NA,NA,CASSQDEGQPQHF,TGTGCCAGCAGCCAAGATGAGGGTCAGCCCCAGCATTTT
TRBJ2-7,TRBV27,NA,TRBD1,CASSPGTGSSSYEQYF,TGTGCCAGCAGTCCCGGGACAGGTTCGAGCTCCTACGAGCAGTACTTC